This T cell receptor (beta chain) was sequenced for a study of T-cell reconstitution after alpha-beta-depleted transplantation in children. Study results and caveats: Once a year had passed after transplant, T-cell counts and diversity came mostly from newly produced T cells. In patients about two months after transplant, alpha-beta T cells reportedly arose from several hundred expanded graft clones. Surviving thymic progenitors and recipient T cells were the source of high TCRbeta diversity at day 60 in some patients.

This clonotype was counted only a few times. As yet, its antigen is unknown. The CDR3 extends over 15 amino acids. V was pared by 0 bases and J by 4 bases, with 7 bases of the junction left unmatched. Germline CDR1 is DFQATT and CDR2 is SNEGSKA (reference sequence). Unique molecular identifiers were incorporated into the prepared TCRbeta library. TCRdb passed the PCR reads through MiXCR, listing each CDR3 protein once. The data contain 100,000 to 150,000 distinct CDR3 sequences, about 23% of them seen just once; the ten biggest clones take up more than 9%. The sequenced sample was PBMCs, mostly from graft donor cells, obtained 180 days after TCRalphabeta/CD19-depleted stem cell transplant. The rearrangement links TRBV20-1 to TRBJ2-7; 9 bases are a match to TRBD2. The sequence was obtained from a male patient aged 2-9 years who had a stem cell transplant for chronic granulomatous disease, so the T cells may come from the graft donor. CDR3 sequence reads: CSARDYLAGMYEQYF. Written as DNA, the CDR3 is TGCAGTGCTAGAGATTACCTAGCGGGAATGTACGAGCAGTACTTC.